A selection of T cell receptor beta chains follows, all from one sample in a study of shared clonotypes between healthy human individuals. Assay: immunoSEQ multiplex PCR; the TCRdb copy retains only in-frame clones and omits some. The sample contains 2 million to 2.5 million clones, around 95% of which appear only once. The sequenced material came from naive CD4+ T cells sorted from blood. The source is a young man in good health. CDR3s include the opening cysteine and the closing phenylalanine or tryptophan. The D gene is left open where the match is weak. Where a row states a size, it is once, few, many or the class of an expanded clone; other rows omit it.

size	V	J	D	CDR3	DNA
-	TRBV6-5	TRBJ2-2	-	CASSYSAGGLTGELFF	TGTGCCAGCAGTTACTCGGCAGGGGGGTTGACCGGGGAGCTGTTTTTT
-	TRBV6-5	TRBJ2-7	-	CASSAGGQYF	TGTGCCAGCAGTGCCGGGGGGCAGTACTTC
-	TRBV2	TRBJ2-3	-	CASRRITDTQYF	TGTGCCAGCAGGAGAATCACAGATACGCAGTATTTT
-	TRBV5-6	TRBJ2-1	TRBD2	CASSPLAGGITYNEQFF	TGTGCCAGCAGCCCCTTAGCGGGAGGGATTACCTACAATGAGCAGTTCTTC
-	TRBV4-1	TRBJ2-3	TRBD2	CASSQGGLAGWSDTQYF	TGCGCCAGCAGCCAAGGAGGACTAGCGGGGTGGTCAGATACGCAGTATTTT
-	TRBV6-5	TRBJ1-1	-	CASRRTGANTEAFF	TGTGCCAGCAGGCGGACGGGAGCGAACACTGAAGCTTTCTTT
-	TRBV11-2	TRBJ2-1	-	CASSLETGNEQFF	TGTGCCAGCAGCTTAGAGACGGGGAATGAGCAGTTCTTC
-	TRBV10-2	TRBJ2-5	TRBD1	CASSLGQVRETQYF	TGCGCCAGCAGTCTCGGACAGGTCCGAGAGACCCAGTACTTC
-	TRBV2	TRBJ1-1	-	CASSRTGLAEAFF	TGTGCCAGCAGTAGAACAGGTCTCGCTGAAGCTTTCTTT
-	TRBV5-6	TRBJ1-2	TRBD1	CASSPGQDYGYTF	TGTGCCAGCAGCCCGGGACAGGACTATGGCTACACCTTC
-	TRBV11-3	TRBJ2-5	TRBD1	CASSAGQGAPGTQYF	TGTGCCAGCAGCGCGGGACAGGGGGCGCCTGGGACCCAGTACTTC
once	TRBV6-5	TRBJ1-2	TRBD1	CASSLSTGGDGYTF	TGTGCCAGCAGTCTTTCGACAGGGGGCGACGGCTACACCTTC
-	TRBV5-1	TRBJ2-5	TRBD2	CASSLPLAGAETQYF	TGCGCCAGCAGCTTGCCGCTAGCGGGAGCGGAGACCCAGTACTTC